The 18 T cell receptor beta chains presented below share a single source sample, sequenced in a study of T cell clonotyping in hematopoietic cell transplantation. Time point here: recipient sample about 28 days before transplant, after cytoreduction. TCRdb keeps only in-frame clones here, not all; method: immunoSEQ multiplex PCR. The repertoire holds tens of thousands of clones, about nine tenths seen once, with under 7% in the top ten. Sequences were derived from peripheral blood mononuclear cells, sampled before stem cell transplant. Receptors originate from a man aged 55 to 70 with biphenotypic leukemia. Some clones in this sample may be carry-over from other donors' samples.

The CDR3, as DNA: TGTGCCAGCAGCTTGCTCGACGGGGGGAATGAAAAACTGTTTTTT. Translating gives CASSLLDGGNEKLFF. The J gene is TRBJ1-4, the V gene TRBV5-6; TRBD1 is a possible D gene (5 bases). CDR1 is SGHDT, CDR2 YYEEEE, per germline. V was shortened by 1 base and J by 5 bases, with 12 bases between the two germline ends. This CDR3 is built from 15 residues.

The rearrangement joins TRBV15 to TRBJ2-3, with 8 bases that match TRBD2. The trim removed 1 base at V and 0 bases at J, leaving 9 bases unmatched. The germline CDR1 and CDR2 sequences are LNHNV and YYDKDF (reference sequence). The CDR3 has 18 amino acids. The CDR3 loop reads CATSRGHGLAGSTDTQYF. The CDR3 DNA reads TGTGCCACCAGCAGAGGGCATGGGCTAGCGGGCAGCACAGATACGCAGTATTTT.

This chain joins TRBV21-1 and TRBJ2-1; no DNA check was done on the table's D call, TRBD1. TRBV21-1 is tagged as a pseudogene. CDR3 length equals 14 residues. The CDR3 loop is CASSKESQGNEQFF. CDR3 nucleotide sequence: TGTGCCAGCAGCAAAGAGAGTCAGGGCAATGAGCAGTTCTTC.

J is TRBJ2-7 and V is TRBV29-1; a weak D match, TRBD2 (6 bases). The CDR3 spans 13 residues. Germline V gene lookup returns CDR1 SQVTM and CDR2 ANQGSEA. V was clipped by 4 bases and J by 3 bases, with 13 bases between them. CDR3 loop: CSVGGIDIYEQYF. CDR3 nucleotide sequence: TGCAGCGTTGGCGGGATTGATATCTACGAGCAGTACTTC.

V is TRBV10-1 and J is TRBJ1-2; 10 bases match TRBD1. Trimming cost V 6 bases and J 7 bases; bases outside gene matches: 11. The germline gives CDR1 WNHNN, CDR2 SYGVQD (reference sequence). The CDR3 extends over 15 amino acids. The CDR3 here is CASRTDRGDVLGYTF. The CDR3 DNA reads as TGCGCCAGCAGAACGGACAGGGGGGATGTGCTTGGCTACACCTTC.

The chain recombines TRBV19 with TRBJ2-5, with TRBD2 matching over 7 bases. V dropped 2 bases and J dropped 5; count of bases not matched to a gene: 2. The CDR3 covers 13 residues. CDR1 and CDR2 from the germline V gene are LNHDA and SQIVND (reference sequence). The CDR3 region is CASSIWGGETQYF. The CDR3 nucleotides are TGTGCCAGTAGTATATGGGGGGGGGAGACCCAGTACTTC. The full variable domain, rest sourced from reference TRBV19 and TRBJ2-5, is DGGITQSPKYLFRKEGQNVTLSCEQNLNHDAMYWYRQDPGQGLRLIYYSQIVNDFQKGDIAEGYSVSREKKESFPLTVTSAQKNPTAFYLCASSIWGGETQYFGPGTRLLVL.

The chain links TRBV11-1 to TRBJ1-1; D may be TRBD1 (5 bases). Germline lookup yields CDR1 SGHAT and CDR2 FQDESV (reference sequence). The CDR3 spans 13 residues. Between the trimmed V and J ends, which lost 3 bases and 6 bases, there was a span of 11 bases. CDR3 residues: CASSLQGIAEAFF. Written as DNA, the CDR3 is TGTGCCAGCAGCTTGCAGGGCATCGCTGAAGCTTTCTTT. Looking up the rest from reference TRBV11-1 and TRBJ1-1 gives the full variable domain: EAEVAQSPRYKITEKSQAVAFWCDPISGHATLYWYRQILGQGPELLVQFQDESVVDDSQLPKDRFSAERLKGVDSTLKIQPAELGDSAMYLCASSLQGIAEAFFGQGTRLTVV.

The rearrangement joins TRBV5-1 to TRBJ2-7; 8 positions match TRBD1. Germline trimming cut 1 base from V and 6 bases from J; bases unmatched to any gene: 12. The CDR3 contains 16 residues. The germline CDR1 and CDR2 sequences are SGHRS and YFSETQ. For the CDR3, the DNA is TGCGCCAGCAGCTTGTGGGTTGGACAGGGACGAGGCGAGCAGTACTTC. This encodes CASSLWVGQGRGEQYF.

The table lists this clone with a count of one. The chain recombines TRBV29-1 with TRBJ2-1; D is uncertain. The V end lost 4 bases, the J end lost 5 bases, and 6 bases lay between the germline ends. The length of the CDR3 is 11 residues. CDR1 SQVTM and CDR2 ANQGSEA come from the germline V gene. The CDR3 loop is CSVGYNNEQFF. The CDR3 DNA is TGCAGCGTTGGCTATAACAATGAGCAGTTCTTC.

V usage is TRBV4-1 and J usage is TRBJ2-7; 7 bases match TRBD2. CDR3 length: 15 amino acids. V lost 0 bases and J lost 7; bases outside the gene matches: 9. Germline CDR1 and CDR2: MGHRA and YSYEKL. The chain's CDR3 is CASSQDRSASGEQYF. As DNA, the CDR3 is TGCGCCAGCAGCCAAGATAGGTCCGCTAGCGGTGAGCAGTACTTC.

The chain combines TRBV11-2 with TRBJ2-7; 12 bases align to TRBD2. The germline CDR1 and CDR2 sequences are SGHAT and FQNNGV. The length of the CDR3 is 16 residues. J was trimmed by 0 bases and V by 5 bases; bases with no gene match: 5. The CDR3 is CASSPAGLAGSYEQYF. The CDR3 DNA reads TGTGCCAGCAGCCCAGCGGGACTAGCGGGCTCCTACGAGCAGTACTTC.

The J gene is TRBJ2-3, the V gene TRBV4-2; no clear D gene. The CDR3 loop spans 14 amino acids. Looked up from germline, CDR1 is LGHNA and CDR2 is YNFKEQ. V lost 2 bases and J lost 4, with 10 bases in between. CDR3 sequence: CASSQNLESDTQYF. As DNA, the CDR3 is TGTGCCAGCAGCCAAAATTTGGAGTCAGATACGCAGTATTTT.

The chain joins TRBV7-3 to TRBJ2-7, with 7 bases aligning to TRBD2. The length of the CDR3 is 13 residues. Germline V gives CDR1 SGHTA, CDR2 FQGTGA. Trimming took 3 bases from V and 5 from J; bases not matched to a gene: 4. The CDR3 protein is CASSLSGNDEQYF. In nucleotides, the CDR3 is TGTGCCAGCAGCTTGAGCGGGAATGACGAGCAGTACTTC.

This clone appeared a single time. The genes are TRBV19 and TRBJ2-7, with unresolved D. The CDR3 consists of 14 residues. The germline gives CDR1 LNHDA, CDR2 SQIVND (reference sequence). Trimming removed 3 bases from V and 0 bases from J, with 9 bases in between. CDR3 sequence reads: CASSIKTRSYEQYF. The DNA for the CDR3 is TGTGCCAGTAGTATTAAGACACGCTCCTACGAGCAGTACTTC. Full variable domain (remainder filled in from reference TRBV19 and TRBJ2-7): DGGITQSPKYLFRKEGQNVTLSCEQNLNHDAMYWYRQDPGQGLRLIYYSQIVNDFQKGDIAEGYSVSREKKESFPLTVTSAQKNPTAFYLCASSIKTRSYEQYFGPGTRLTVT.

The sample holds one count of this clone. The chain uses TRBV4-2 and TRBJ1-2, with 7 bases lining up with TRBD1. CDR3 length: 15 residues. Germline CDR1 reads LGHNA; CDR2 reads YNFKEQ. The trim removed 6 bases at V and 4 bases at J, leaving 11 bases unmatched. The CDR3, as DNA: TGTGCCAGCAGTCCGGACAGCCGGGACAGCTATGGCTACACCTTC. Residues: CASSPDSRDSYGYTF.

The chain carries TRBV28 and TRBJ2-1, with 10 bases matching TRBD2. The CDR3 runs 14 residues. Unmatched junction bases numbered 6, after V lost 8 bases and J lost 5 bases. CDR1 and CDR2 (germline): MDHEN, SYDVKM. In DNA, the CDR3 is TGTGCCAGCGAAGCGGGAGGGATCGACAATGAGCAGTTCTTC. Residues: CASEAGGIDNEQFF.

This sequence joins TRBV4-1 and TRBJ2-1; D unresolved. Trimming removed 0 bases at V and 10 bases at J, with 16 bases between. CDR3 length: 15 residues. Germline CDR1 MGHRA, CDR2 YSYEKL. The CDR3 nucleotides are TGCGCCAGCAGCCAAGAGCGGCTAGGGCTGGGGGAGCAGTTCTTC. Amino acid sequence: CASSQERLGLGEQFF.

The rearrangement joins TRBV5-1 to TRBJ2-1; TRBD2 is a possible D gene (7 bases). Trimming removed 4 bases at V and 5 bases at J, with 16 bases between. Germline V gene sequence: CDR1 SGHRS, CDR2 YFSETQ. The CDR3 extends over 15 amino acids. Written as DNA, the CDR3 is TGCGCCAGCAGCCCAGGGGAGGGGTCCCACAATGAGCAGTTCTTC. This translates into CASSPGEGSHNEQFF.